This entry lists 27 T cell receptor beta chains sequenced from one sample in a study of PD-L1 blockade in urothelial cancer. Some clones are missing from TCRdb's copy, which holds only in-frame ones; the method was immunoSEQ multiplex PCR. This sample has about 82,000 clones; around 90% occur once, and the top ten carry about 6%. The sequenced sample was PBMCs, obtained around atezolizumab (anti-PD-L1) treatment. The receptors derive from an older woman with urothelial cancer.

The chain is built from TRBV6-5 and TRBJ1-4; D remains ambiguous. Germline V gene data show CDR1 as MNHEY and CDR2 as SVGAGI. V lost 8 bases, J lost 8 bases, and 21 bases lay in between. This CDR3 is 15 amino acids long. The CDR3 DNA follows: TGTGCCAGCTCCCCCTGGATAGAGGGAGAAGAAAAACTGTTTTTT. Translation gives CASSPWIEGEEKLFF.

This rearrangement joins TRBV25-1 to TRBJ2-1, with D hard to call. Germline CDR1 and CDR2: MGHDK and SYGVNS. This CDR3 contains 14 residues. V gave up 1 base and J gave up 4 bases, with 8 bases separating them. CDR3 bases: TGTGCCAGCAGTGAATCTGGAGATTACAATGAGCAGTTCTTC. As protein: CASSESGDYNEQFF. The full variable domain, with the rest looked up from reference TRBV25-1 and TRBJ2-1, is EADIYQTPRYLVIGTGKKITLECSQTMGHDKMYWYQQDPGMELHLIHYSYGVNSTEKGDLSSESTVSRIRTEHFPLTLESARPSHTSQYLCASSESGDYNEQFFGPGTRLTVL.

The chain employs TRBV5-1 and TRBJ1-1, with TRBD1 as a possible D gene (6 bases). The V gene lost 1 base and the J gene lost 6 bases, with 16 bases spanning the gap. Germline assignment: CDR1 SGHRS and CDR2 YFSETQ. This CDR3 has 15 amino acids. The CDR3 reads CASSLTGTTSAEAFF. The CDR3 coding sequence is TGCGCCAGCAGCTTGACCGGGACAACGTCGGCTGAAGCTTTCTTT.

With respect to this clone: Other DNA sequences in this sample translate to the same CDR3. The chain links TRBV7-2 to TRBJ1-4; 10 nucleotides agree with TRBD1. This CDR3 region has 15 residues. Germline CDR1 SGHTA, CDR2 FQGNSA. Trimming removed 5 bases from V and 7 bases from J; junction bases left unmatched: 7. CDR3 sequence: CASSTRQGAGEKLFF. The CDR3 DNA sequence: TGTGCCAGCAGCACGCGACAGGGGGCGGGTGAAAAACTGTTTTTT.

This clone was seen more than once but under ten times. V is TRBV7-2 and J is TRBJ2-7; possibly TRBD2 for D (6 bases). V shed 9 bases and J shed 4 bases, with 25 bases lying between them. This CDR3 has 16 residues. Germline V CDR1 and CDR2: SGHTA, FQGNSA. CDR3 coding DNA: TGTGCCAGTCTGGAATCGGAGGGGCACGTTGGTTACGAGCAGTACTTC. Translated: CASLESEGHVGYEQYF. The entire variable domain, with the rest obtained from reference TRBV7-2 and TRBJ2-7, is as follows: GAGVSQSPSNKVTEKGKDVELRCDPISGHTALYWYRQSLGQGLEFLIYFQGNSAPDKSGLPSDRFSAERTGGSVSTLTIQRTQQEDSAVYLCASLESEGHVGYEQYFGPGTRLTVT.

The chain uses TRBV27 and TRBJ1-1; possible D gene TRBD1, 6 bases. The V end lost 5 bases, the J end lost 5 bases, and 12 bases lay between the germline ends. CDR1 is MNHEY, CDR2 SMNVEV, per germline (reference sequence). The CDR3 extends over 13 amino acids. CDR3 nucleotide sequence: TGTGCCAGCAGTGGAGACAGGAGAACTGAAGCTTTCTTT. Its translation: CASSGDRRTEAFF.

In its sample, this clone is medium-sized. V usage is TRBV25-1 and J usage is TRBJ1-5, with D maybe TRBD1 (5 bases). The CDR3 has 14 residues. Germline CDR1 reads MGHDK; CDR2 reads SYGVNS. V was trimmed by 6 bases and J by 6 bases, leaving 15 bases between them. CDR3 protein: CASSETGEGQPQHF. The CDR3 DNA reads as TGTGCCAGCAGCGAGACGGGGGAGGGTCAGCCCCAGCATTTT.

This clone appeared a few times. V is TRBV7-7 and J is TRBJ2-1, with 10 bases aligning to TRBD1. With 5 bases clipped from V and 10 bases from J, the junction kept 8 bases outside the gene matches. This CDR3 is 14 amino acids long. CDR1 and CDR2 (germline): SSHAT, FNYEAQ (reference sequence). The DNA for the CDR3 is TGTGCCAGCAGCCCCGGGACAGGGGCGGGGGAGCAGTTCTTC. Translated, it gives CASSPGTGAGEQFF.

The J gene is TRBJ2-3, the V gene TRBV7-3; TRBD2 aligns across 10 bases. This CDR3 comprises 16 residues. In germline, CDR1 is SGHTA, CDR2 FQGTGA. V shed 4 bases, J shed 4 bases, and the junction held 8 bases outside the gene matches. The CDR3 DNA reads as TGTGCCAGCAGCTCGAAAGCGGGAGGGCCAGCAGATACGCAGTATTTT. This sequence encodes CASSSKAGGPADTQYF.

The V gene is TRBV5-1, the J gene TRBJ2-7, with TRBD1 as a possible D gene (6 bases). The CDR3 has 15 amino acids. Germline V gene lookup returns CDR1 SGHRS and CDR2 YFSETQ. The V end was cut by 0 bases, the J end by 0 bases, with 10 bases between. The CDR3 DNA follows: TGCGCCAGCAGCTTGGGCCCAGGGGACTCCTACGAGCAGTACTTC. Protein: CASSLGPGDSYEQYF.

The V and J genes are TRBV5-4 and TRBJ2-3, with 8 nucleotides matching TRBD2. V lost 4 bases to trimming and J lost 0 bases; unmatched junction nucleotides: 10. Per germline, CDR1 SGHNT and CDR2 YYREEE (reference sequence). The CDR3 totals 17 residues. The CDR3 spells CASSRGGAGTSTDTQYF. DNA of the CDR3: TGTGCCAGCAGCCGGGGGGGCGCGGGAACTAGCACAGATACGCAGTATTTT.

V and J are TRBV4-1 and TRBJ2-5; 9 bases fit TRBD1. CDR1 is MGHRA and CDR2 is YSYEKL in the germline V gene. There are 14 residues in the CDR3. After removal of 1 base from V and 4 bases from J, the junction contained 1 base not matched to a gene. Written as DNA, the CDR3 is TGCGCCAGCAGCCAAGGACAGGGGGGAGAGACCCAGTACTTC. It translates to CASSQGQGGETQYF.

This rearrangement joins TRBV7-9 to TRBJ1-5; a weak D match, TRBD1 (5 bases). The V and J ends lost 0 bases and 0 bases respectively, with 12 bases between them. Germline assignment: CDR1 SEHNR and CDR2 FQNEAQ (reference sequence). The CDR3 is made up of 17 amino acids. The CDR3 DNA reads as TGTGCCAGCAGCTTAGCGCGGGGCGTCCTTAGCAATCAGCCCCAGCATTTT. Translated: CASSLARGVLSNQPQHF.

The CDR3 DNA sequence: TGTGCCAGCAGGGGACTAGCGAGTTACAATGAGCAGTTCTTC. Its translation is CASRGLASYNEQFF. The chain has TRBV25-1 and TRBJ2-1; the match to TRBD2 covers 10 bases. The CDR3 consists of 14 residues. Germline V lookup: CDR1 MGHDK, CDR2 SYGVNS. The V segment lost 6 bases and the J segment 4 bases; nucleotides outside the gene matches: 3.

The J gene is TRBJ2-2, the V gene TRBV4-3, with 9 bases fitting TRBD2. The germline gives CDR1 LGHNA, CDR2 YSLEER. With V trimmed by 8 bases and J by 5 bases, 6 bases remained unmatched. The CDR3 loop spans 14 amino acids. CDR3 amino acids: CASSTSGSTGELFF. Written as DNA, the CDR3 is TGCGCCAGCTCAACTAGCGGGTCTACCGGGGAGCTGTTTTTT.

This chain connects TRBV28 to TRBJ2-1, with a weak D call TRBD1 (5 bases). The ends were cut back, 9 bases at V and 0 bases at J, with 15 bases in the middle. The CDR3 consists of 15 residues. Germline V gene lookup returns CDR1 MDHEN and CDR2 SYDVKM. CDR3 sequence: CASTGPQSSYNEQFF. The CDR3 DNA sequence: TGTGCCAGTACAGGCCCACAGAGCTCCTACAATGAGCAGTTCTTC.

The rearrangement joins TRBV15 to TRBJ2-7; D perhaps matches TRBD2 (6 bases). Trimming shortened V by 5 bases and J by 8 bases, and 16 bases separated the two germline ends. Germline V lookup: CDR1 LNHNV, CDR2 YYDKDF (reference sequence). CDR3 length: 13 residues. CDR3 in DNA: TGTGCCACCAGCCACCGCCGACTAGAGAAGCAGTACTTC. It yields the protein CATSHRRLEKQYF. Supplemented by reference TRBV15 and TRBJ2-7, the full variable domain reads DAMVIQNPRYQVTQFGKPVTLSCSQTLNHNVMYWYQQKSSQAPKLLFHYYDKDFNNEADTPDNFQSRRPNTSFCFLDIRSPGLGDTAMYLCATSHRRLEKQYFGPGTRLTVT.

The CDR3 nucleotides are TGTGCCAGCAGTCCACAGACAGGGGTGAACACTGAAGCTTTCTTT. The encoded protein is CASSPQTGVNTEAFF. The chain carries TRBV2 and TRBJ1-1; 8 positions agree with TRBD1. Trimming at V came to 5 bases and at J to 0 bases, leaving 5 bases not matched to a gene. In germline, CDR1 is SNHLY, CDR2 FYNNEI. There are 15 residues in the CDR3.

The rearrangement links TRBV2 to TRBJ2-5; 7 bases are shared with TRBD1. CDR3 length: 16 amino acids. Per the germline V gene, CDR1 is SNHLY and CDR2 is FYNNEI. V was clipped by 4 bases and J by 13 bases; unmatched bases: 21. The chain's CDR3 is CASSVGQRGPGPEGYF. CDR3 nucleotide sequence: TGTGCCAGCAGTGTCGGACAGAGGGGGCCAGGGCCTGAGGGGTACTTC.

V usage is TRBV18 and J usage is TRBJ2-2, with TRBD2 matching 7 bases. Germline V gives CDR1 KGHSH, CDR2 LQKENI. The CDR3 is 16 residues long. V lost 1 base, J lost 1 base, and 3 bases stayed unmatched. CDR3 sequence reads: CASSPRSSGNTGELFF. CDR3 nucleotide sequence: TGTGCCAGCTCACCACGGTCTAGCGGGAACACCGGGGAGCTGTTTTTT. Full variable domain (rest looked up from reference TRBV18 and TRBJ2-2): NAGVMQNPRHLVRRRGQEARLRCSPMKGHSHVYWYRQLPEEGLKFMVYLQKENIIDESGMPKERFSAEFPKEGPSILRIQQVVRGDSAAYFCASSPRSSGNTGELFFGEGSRLTVL.

The V and J genes are TRBV10-1 and TRBJ2-1; 9 positions match TRBD2. J was trimmed by 6 bases and V by 4 bases; bases with no gene match: 7. Germline CDR1 reads WNHNN; CDR2 reads SYGVQD (reference sequence). The CDR3 extends over 15 amino acids. CDR3 region: CASSGTAGGSNEQFF. Here the CDR3 DNA reads TGCGCCAGCAGTGGAACAGCGGGGGGCTCCAATGAGCAGTTCTTC.

The chain carries TRBV20-1 and TRBJ2-7; perhaps TRBD2 as D (5 bases). Germline-derived CDR1 and CDR2 are DFQATT and SNEGSKA (reference sequence). CDR3 length: 11 residues. Trimming cost V 6 bases and J 2 bases, with 8 bases left between them. In nucleotides, the CDR3 is TGCAGTGCATGGGGAGCCTACGAGCAGTACTTC. It is translated as CSAWGAYEQYF.

The chain carries TRBV9 and TRBJ2-1, with TRBD2 identical over 12 bases. The CDR3 has 21 residues. J was trimmed by 7 bases and V by 0 bases; bases with no gene match: 20. CDR1 SGDLS and CDR2 YYNGEE come from the germline V gene. Here the CDR3 DNA reads TGTGCCAGCAGCGTAGCTGGGGTTCAGGGACTAGCGGGCACAACGCAAAATGAGCAGTTCTTC. It codes for CASSVAGVQGLAGTTQNEQFF.

The rearrangement joins TRBV6-5 to TRBJ1-1; D is perhaps TRBD1 (6 bases). V was trimmed by 2 bases and J by 4 bases, leaving 14 bases between them. The CDR3 is 15 amino acids. CDR1 is MNHEY, CDR2 SVGAGI, per germline. The CDR3 DNA follows: TGTGCCAGCAGTTACGTTCAGGGGTCGGGCACTGAAGCTTTCTTT. This translates into CASSYVQGSGTEAFF.

The chain links TRBV29-1 to TRBJ2-5; TRBD1 matches at 7 bases. Germline lookup yields CDR1 SQVTM and CDR2 ANQGSEA. The length of the CDR3 is 13 residues. The trim removed 6 bases at V and 9 bases at J, leaving 13 bases unmatched. CDR3 coding DNA: TGCAGCGTGAGCACAGGGGACGATCGGGCCCAGTACTTC. This sequence encodes CSVSTGDDRAQYF.

This chain links TRBV7-7 with TRBJ2-3; 9 bases map to TRBD1. J was trimmed by 2 bases and V by 0 bases; bases with no gene match: 18. Looked up from germline, CDR1 is SSHAT and CDR2 is FNYEAQ (reference sequence). This CDR3 region has 21 residues. CDR3 sequence (DNA): TGTGCCAGCAGCTTAGCGCTAAAGGACAGGGGCCCCGTAACGTTCACAGATACGCAGTATTTT. This sequence encodes CASSLALKDRGPVTFTDTQYF.

The rearrangement uses TRBV29-1 and TRBJ1-4; D is uncertain. Per germline, CDR1 SQVTM and CDR2 ANQGSEA. Trimming cost V 7 bases and J 7 bases, with 16 bases left between them. The CDR3 runs to 13 residues. CDR3 in amino acids: CSAALGAGEKLFF. CDR3 DNA: TGCAGCGCCGCCCTAGGAGCCGGTGAAAAACTGTTTTTT.